This section outlines one TCR beta chain sequence together with its context. This clonotype was seen repeatedly, ten times or more. Its antigen is still unknown. One base away there is no much larger clone; base qualities are not given. The instrument was an Illumina HiSeq 2500. TCR beta libraries were prepared by quantitative 5'-RACE with molecular barcodes. From the authors' description of their analysis: A new computational method based on a probabilistic model of VDJ rearrangement was used to identify disease-linked TCR variants. TCRdb reworked the public reads: Q25 trimming with fastp, MiXCR clone assembly, productive beta chains retained. Each entry is one CDR3 protein sequence, shown with its most common DNA and genes. The V and J calls come from TCRdb's annotation, not from the publication. This sample gives 150,000 to 200,000 distinct CDR3 sequences in total; about an eighth of them show up just once. The biggest ten clones account for approximately 9.9% of the sample.

CDR1 and CDR2 (DFQATT, SNEGSKA) derive from the germline V gene (reference sequence). V is clipped by 4 bases and J by 6 bases, and the sequence between their germline boundaries is 25 bases long. The CDR3 contains 17 residues, cysteine and phenylalanine counted. Of all the DNA, just the CDR3 is kept, 51 bases in frame from base 1. The data derive from a study of CD8 T cells in ankylosing spondylitis listed by TCRdb under 2017. With regard to the full study: T cell receptor beta repertoires were profiled in healthy donors and ankylosing spondylitis patients so that disease-linked TCR variants could be found. The full study cohort was made up of about two dozen ankylosing spondylitis patients and some 100 healthy donors. Peripheral blood was sampled, and synovial fluid was additionally collected from ankylosing spondylitis patients. What the work shows at the level of the full study, not this receptor alone: In peripheral blood, the disease-linked clones were found at relatively low frequencies and had a CD8+ phenotype. Some motif variants were previously reported in synovial fluid and blood of reactive arthritis patients, suggesting common disease-initiation mechanisms. A TCR beta motif of roughly 8 highly homologous amino acid variants appeared characteristic of blood from ankylosing spondylitis patients. According to the report, matched synovial fluid samples from ankylosing spondylitis patients were significantly enriched for the disease-linked clones.

This clonotype was sampled from a female donor with ankylosing spondylitis or in good health (not recorded which). The rearrangement joined TRBV20-1 to TRBJ2-1; the best D guess is TRBD2, with 5 bases matching. Sequencing input: blood, either unsorted or a sorted T cell fraction (not recorded which). The CDR3 corresponds to CSAKTVLARTEGNEQFF. The sequenced DNA: TGCAGTGCTAAGACTGTGTTGGCGCGAACAGAGGGCAATGAGCAGTTCTTC.